These 21 T cell receptor beta chains came from one sample sequenced in a study of blood T cells in healthy people across ages. Sample-barcoded 5' priming and a J-beta primer mix drove a second PCR of 7 to 11 cycles. TCRdb re-derived calls from the 5' RACE reads in MiXCR, one entry per CDR3 protein. The sample lists over 950,000 distinct CDR3 sequences; roughly two fifths were seen once. Specimen: blood. These receptors all stem from a man aged 18 to 29 in good health.

The rearrangement uses TRBV6-5 and TRBJ1-1; maybe TRBD1 (6 bases). Germline CDR1 is MNHEY and CDR2 is SVGAGI. The CDR3 has 14 amino acids. V lost 2 bases and J 4 bases, leaving 11 bases between the germline ends. The CDR3 reads CASSYPGHLTEAFF. The CDR3 nucleotides are TGTGCCAGCAGTTACCCGGGACACCTCACTGAAGCTTTCTTT.

This clonotype turned up a few times. The gene calls are TRBV2 and TRBJ2-7, with D unresolved. The J call could be wrong; TRBJ2-5 is a better fit for the DNA end. The CDR3 sequence is 13 residues long. Germline lookup yields CDR1 SNHLY and CDR2 FYNNEI. CDR3 DNA sequence: TGTGCCAGCAGTGAAGTAGCACCTCTGACCCAGTACTTC. It translates to CASSEVAPLTQYF.

This clonotype was found a few times. The rearrangement uses TRBV9 and TRBJ1-1; a possible D gene is TRBD1 (5 bases). The CDR3 is 15 amino acids. Germline CDR1 reads SGDLS; CDR2 reads YYNGEE. Trimming removed 2 bases from V and 3 bases from J, with 14 bases in between. The CDR3 region is CASSVAAGPDTEAFF. CDR3 in DNA: TGTGCCAGCAGCGTCGCGGCGGGGCCGGACACTGAAGCTTTCTTT.

This clonotype showed up just a few times. The chain combines TRBV7-6 with TRBJ1-1; D may be TRBD1 (6 bases). Germline-derived CDR1 and CDR2 are SGHVS and FNYEAQ. V lost 1 base and J lost 7, with 16 bases in between. The CDR3 is 15 amino acids. The CDR3 DNA follows: TGTGCCAGCAGCTTAGTAGCAGGGGACGCTTTTGAAGCTTTCTTT. Its protein is CASSLVAGDAFEAFF.

This clonotype has a count of ten or more. The rearrangement joins TRBV2 to TRBJ2-3; maybe TRBD2 (6 bases). Between the trimmed V and J ends, which lost 6 bases and 9 bases, there was a span of 16 bases. Germline CDR1 and CDR2: SNHLY and FYNNEI. The CDR3 spans 13 residues. The CDR3 reads CASSGDSAKTQYF. For the CDR3, the DNA is TGTGCCAGCAGCGGGGACTCTGCTAAGACGCAGTATTTT.

This clonotype was observed a handful of times. Here the CDR3 reads CASSLGGEPDTQYF. DNA of the CDR3: TGTGCCAGCAGTTTAGGGGGCGAGCCAGATACGCAGTATTTT. The chain uses TRBV12-3 or TRBV12-4 and TRBJ2-3, with D possibly TRBD1 on 5 matching bases. V was trimmed by 1 base and J by 4 bases, leaving 9 bases between them. This CDR3 region has 14 residues.

This clonotype appeared a few times. This chain joins TRBV18 and TRBJ2-4, with D possibly TRBD1 on 6 matching bases. The V end lost 7 bases, the J end lost 0 bases, and 10 bases lay between the germline ends. Germline CDR1 is KGHSH and CDR2 is LQKENI. CDR3 length: 14 residues. The CDR3 coding sequence is TGTGCCAGCTTTACAGGGATAGCCAAAAACATTCAGTACTTC. Translating gives CASFTGIAKNIQYF.

This clonotype was counted a few times. The chain uses TRBV12-3 or TRBV12-4 and TRBJ1-1, with no clear D. This CDR3 is 13 amino acids long. Trimming shortened V by 6 bases and J by 1 base, and 9 bases separated the two germline ends. The CDR3 region has the DNA TGTGCCAGCAGAACGGACGGGAACACTGAAGCTTTCTTT. Translated: CASRTDGNTEAFF.

Note on this clonotype: Because the CDR3's place on the DNA is in doubt, the DNA is left out and the CDR3 is given as listed by TCRdb. This chain joins TRBV28 and TRBJ1-5; no check of the table's D call, TRBD1, against the DNA was made. CDR1 and CDR2 (germline): MDHEN, SYDVKM. The CDR3 length is 18 residues, termini included. CDR3: CAGKGQGPTDPLWQPQHF.

This rearrangement joins TRBV20-1 to TRBJ1-1; tentative D call: TRBD1 (6 bases). V was shortened by 0 bases and J by 1 base, with 9 bases between the two germline ends. This CDR3 is built from 14 residues. Germline V lookup: CDR1 DFQATT, CDR2 SNEGSKA (reference sequence). The CDR3 here is CSAREDSTNTEAFF. The CDR3 DNA is TGCAGTGCTAGAGAGGACAGCACGAACACTGAAGCTTTCTTT.

This chain joins TRBV4-1 and TRBJ1-5; maybe TRBD1 (5 bases). Trimming removed 3 bases from V and 0 bases from J, with 21 bases in between. Germline loops: CDR1 MGHRA, CDR2 YSYEKL. The CDR3 spans 19 residues. The CDR3 here is CASSHASTGGIYSNQPQHF. The CDR3 nucleotides are TGCGCCAGCAGCCATGCCTCTACAGGTGGGATTTATAGCAATCAGCCCCAGCATTTT.

The rearrangement joins TRBV11-3 to TRBJ2-3; TRBD1 matches 9 bases. Germline-derived CDR1 and CDR2 are SGHNT and YENEEA. This CDR3 is 20 amino acids long. With 5 bases clipped from V and 0 bases from J, the junction kept 18 bases outside the gene matches. CDR3 in amino acids: CASSPRVAWGQGSSTDTQYF. The CDR3 DNA follows: TGTGCCAGCAGCCCTAGGGTAGCCTGGGGACAGGGATCTAGCACAGATACGCAGTATTTT. Complete variable domain (other parts from reference TRBV11-3 and TRBJ2-3): EAGVVQSPRYKIIEKKQPVAFWCNPISGHNTLYWYLQNLGQGPELLIRYENEEAVDDSQLPKDRFSAERLKGVDSTLKIQPAELGDSAVYLCASSPRVAWGQGSSTDTQYFGPGTRLTVL.

This sequence joins TRBV4-2 and TRBJ2-5; 7 bases fit TRBD2. V was clipped by 0 bases and J by 7 bases; unmatched bases: 5. Germline-derived CDR1 and CDR2 are LGHNA and YNFKEQ. This CDR3 has 14 amino acids. The CDR3 sequence: CASSQDREAGTQYF. The CDR3 DNA is TGTGCCAGCAGCCAAGATCGGGAGGCGGGGACCCAGTACTTC.

This clonotype was seen a few times. This chain joins TRBV29-1 and TRBJ2-5; D not resolved. Germline values: CDR1 SQVTM, CDR2 ANQGSEA. This CDR3 contains 12 residues. V lost 4 bases to trimming and J lost 3 bases, with 9 bases between them. CDR3 coding DNA: TGCAGCGTTGTGGGTTTGGAAGAGACCCAGTACTTC. This translates into CSVVGLEETQYF.

The chain is built from TRBV6-2 or TRBV6-3 and TRBJ1-1; D possibly corresponds to TRBD1 (6 bases). The germline CDR1 and CDR2 sequences are MNHEY and SVGEGT. The CDR3 covers 14 residues. Trimming took 6 bases from V and 7 from J, leaving 18 bases between them. The CDR3 sequence: CASRRSRGADEAFF. Here the CDR3 DNA reads TGTGCCAGCAGGAGATCGCGGGGGGCTGATGAAGCTTTCTTT.

V usage is TRBV7-9 and J usage is TRBJ2-1, with D perhaps matching TRBD1 (6 bases). Germline CDR1 reads SEHNR; CDR2 reads FQNEAQ (reference sequence). The CDR3 has 15 residues. V was trimmed by 1 base and J by 7 bases, leaving 14 bases between them. The CDR3 loop is CASSLGETGANEQFF. In nucleotides, the CDR3 is TGTGCCAGCAGCTTAGGAGAGACAGGCGCAAATGAGCAGTTCTTC.

V usage is TRBV6-1 and J usage is TRBJ2-5; D remains unclear. Trimming cost V 2 bases and J 11 bases, with 12 bases left between them. CDR3 size: 12 residues. The germline CDR1 and CDR2 sequences are MNHNS and SASEGT. CDR3 protein: CASSESRRPQYF. Written as DNA, the CDR3 is TGTGCCAGCAGTGAATCCCGGAGACCGCAGTACTTC.

CDR3 DNA: TGCGCCAGCAGCCAAGAAGCCGAGACAGATGGAAACACCATATATTTT. It specifies CASSQEAETDGNTIYF. The chain employs TRBV4-3 and TRBJ1-3, with a tentative D call TRBD1 (5 bases). The germline CDR1 and CDR2 sequences are LGHNA and YSLEER. CDR3 length equals 16 residues. Trimming shortened V by 0 bases and J by 3 bases, and 12 bases separated the two germline ends.

There are many counts of this clonotype. The DNA of the CDR3 is TGTGCCAGCAGCCAACTGGTAGGGTCGCCAGATACGCAGTATTTT. This translates into CASSQLVGSPDTQYF. This chain uses TRBV4-2 with TRBJ2-3, with D hard to call. Germline V gene data show CDR1 as LGHNA and CDR2 as YNFKEQ. V was clipped by 2 bases and J by 4 bases, with 13 bases between them. The CDR3 totals 15 residues.

The V call is TRBV7-9, the J call TRBJ2-2; 15 bases are a match to TRBD2. There are 19 residues in the CDR3. Looked up from germline, CDR1 is SEHNR and CDR2 is FQNEAQ (reference sequence). J gave up 6 bases and V 1 base, and 9 bases lay outside the gene matches. The CDR3 nucleotides read TGTGCCAGCAGCTTAGGATGGACTAGCGGGGGGGATTTCGCCGGGGAGCTGTTTTTT. As protein: CASSLGWTSGGDFAGELFF.

A few counts support this clonotype. This chain uses TRBV12-3 or TRBV12-4 with TRBJ2-1; TRBD1 agrees at 8 bases. The J call may not be correct, given that the DNA end is closer to TRBJ2-7. This CDR3 contains 15 residues. The chain's CDR3 is CASIMDRAGYNEQYF. The CDR3 coding sequence is TGTGCCAGCATTATGGACAGGGCTGGCTACAATGAGCAGTACTTC.